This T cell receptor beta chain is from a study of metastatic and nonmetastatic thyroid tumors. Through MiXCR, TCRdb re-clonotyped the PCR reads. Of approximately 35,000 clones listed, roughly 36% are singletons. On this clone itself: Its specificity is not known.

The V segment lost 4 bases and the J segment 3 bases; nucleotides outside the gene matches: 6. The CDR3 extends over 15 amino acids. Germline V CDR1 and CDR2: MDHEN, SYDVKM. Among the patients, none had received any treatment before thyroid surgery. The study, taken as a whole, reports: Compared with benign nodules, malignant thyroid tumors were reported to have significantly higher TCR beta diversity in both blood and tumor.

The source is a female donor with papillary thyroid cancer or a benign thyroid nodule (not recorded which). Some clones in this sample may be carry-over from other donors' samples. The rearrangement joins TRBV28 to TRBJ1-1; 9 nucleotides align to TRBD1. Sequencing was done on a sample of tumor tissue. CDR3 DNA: TGTGCCAGCAGTTGGGGGACAGGGTATTACACTGAAGCTTTCTTT. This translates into CASSWGTGYYTEAFF. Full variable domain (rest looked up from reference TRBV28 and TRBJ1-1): DVKVTQSSRYLVKRTGEKVFLECVQDMDHENMFWYRQDPGLGLRLIYFSYDVKMKEKGDIPEGYSVSREKKERFSLILESASTNQTSMYLCASSWGTGYYTEAFFGQGTRLTVV.